One sample yielded the 16 T cell receptor beta chains listed below, sequenced in a study of T cell repertoires in cytomegalovirus infection. No antigen has been assigned to these receptors. TCRdb re-called the reads with MiXCR, one entry per CDR3 protein. The sample has fewer than 60,000 distinct CDR3 sequences, around 20% seen once; the top ten hold about 80%. This specimen consisted of CD8+ T cells from cultured PBMCs, obtained from culture after CMV antigen stimulation. The source of these receptors is a human donor in good health (CMV status not recorded). Some clones in this sample may be carry-over from other donors' samples.

This clonotype showed up just a few times. The V gene is TRBV5-5, the J gene TRBJ2-5; 11 positions match TRBD2. The CDR3 length is 16 residues. The germline gives CDR1 SGHKS, CDR2 YYEKEE (reference sequence). V lost 0 bases and J lost 5; bases outside the gene matches: 6. CDR3 nucleotide sequence: TGTGCCAGCAGCTTGGAGCTAGCGGGGGGTAGGGAGACCCAGTACTTC. As protein: CASSLELAGGRETQYF.

This clonotype was counted between two and nine times. The genes are TRBV14 and TRBJ1-1, with D maybe TRBD1 (5 bases). The germline gives CDR1 SGHDN, CDR2 FVKESK. The CDR3 sequence is 12 residues long. Trimming took off 4 bases at V and 5 bases at J, with 8 bases between the two ends. The CDR3 reads CASSPGTTEAFF. The CDR3, as DNA: TGTGCCAGCAGCCCGGGGACGACTGAAGCTTTCTTT.

There are a few counts of this clonotype. CDR3: CASSQLYADTQYF. As DNA, the CDR3 is TGTGCCAGCAGCCAGCTGTACGCAGATACGCAGTATTTT. The V call is TRBV7-2, the J call TRBJ2-3, with no clear D. The CDR3 loop spans 13 amino acids. The germline V gene has CDR1 SGHTA and CDR2 FQGNSA. V shed 5 bases and J shed 4 bases, with 10 bases lying between them. Full variable domain (missing parts from reference TRBV7-2 and TRBJ2-3): GAGVSQSPSNKVTEKGKDVELRCDPISGHTALYWYRQSLGQGLEFLIYFQGNSAPDKSGLPSDRFSAERTGGSVSTLTIQRTQQEDSAVYLCASSQLYADTQYFGPGTRLTVL.

This clonotype occurred a few times. The CDR3 nucleotides read TGTGCCAGCAGCCAGGGAGGGGCCACTAACTATGGCTACACCTTC. Residues: CASSQGGATNYGYTF. The chain combines TRBV11-2 with TRBJ1-2, with D tentatively TRBD1 (5 bases). The V gene's germline CDR1 is SGHAT and CDR2 FQNNGV. Trimming took 5 bases from V and 0 from J, leaving 13 bases between them. CDR3 length: 15 amino acids.

The rearrangement links TRBV7-9 to TRBJ2-7; TRBD2 agrees at 7 bases. The CDR3 totals 15 residues. Germline loops: CDR1 SEHNR, CDR2 FQNEAQ (reference sequence). With V trimmed by 6 bases and J by 2 bases, 10 bases remained unmatched. The CDR3, as DNA: TGTGCCAGCAGTTCAAGGGAGGGCTCCCCCTACGAGCAGTACTTC. This sequence encodes CASSSREGSPYEQYF.

This clonotype was seen a few times. The genes are TRBV7-2 and TRBJ2-2; 11 nucleotides line up with TRBD2. The germline gives CDR1 SGHTA, CDR2 FQGNSA. CDR3 length: 17 amino acids. The junction had 5 bases not matched to a gene; V was cut back by 3 bases and J by 2 bases. The CDR3 DNA follows: TGTGCCAGCAGCTTCCCTAGCGGGGGGATTAACACCGGGGAGCTGTTTTTT. As protein: CASSFPSGGINTGELFF.

This clonotype was detected only a few times. The chain recombines TRBV29-1 with TRBJ1-2, with D possibly being TRBD1 (6 bases). V was trimmed by 1 base and J by 8 bases, leaving 8 bases between them. CDR1 and CDR2 from the germline V gene are SQVTM and ANQGSEA. The CDR3 is made up of 11 amino acids. The CDR3 DNA is TGCAGCGTTGAAGGACAGGAGGGCTACACCTTC. Protein product: CSVEGQEGYTF.

This clonotype was counted only a few times. J is TRBJ1-1 and V is TRBV7-9; D gene ambiguous. CDR3 length: 14 residues. V was cut by 0 bases and J by 3 bases, with 8 bases left in between. The germline V gene encodes CDR1 SEHNR and CDR2 FQNEAQ (reference sequence). The CDR3 DNA is TGTGCCAGCAGCTTAGCCGTCGGGGACACTGAAGCTTTCTTT. This sequence encodes CASSLAVGDTEAFF.

This clonotype was seen a handful of times. The V call is TRBV7-8, the J call TRBJ1-6; 9 nucleotides match TRBD1. This CDR3 has 17 residues. V lost 5 bases, J lost 11 bases, and 16 bases stayed unmatched. Germline loops: CDR1 SGHVS, CDR2 FQNEAQ. The CDR3 nucleotides are TGTGCCAGCAGCACCCGGGACAGGGCGTTGCTGAGGCCACCCCTCCACTTT. This codes for CASSTRDRALLRPPLHF.

V usage is TRBV7-2 and J usage is TRBJ1-4; 7 bases are shared with TRBD1. CDR3 length equals 17 residues. Unmatched junction bases numbered 12, after V lost 4 bases and J lost 4 bases. From germline, CDR1 is SGHTA and CDR2 FQGNSA. CDR3 sequence: CASSSRDRLFGNEKLFF. In nucleotides, the CDR3 is TGTGCCAGCAGCTCTAGGGACAGACTCTTCGGTAATGAAAAACTGTTTTTT. The full variable domain, its missing parts supplied by reference TRBV7-2 and TRBJ1-4, is GAGVSQSPSNKVTEKGKDVELRCDPISGHTALYWYRQSLGQGLEFLIYFQGNSAPDKSGLPSDRFSAERTGGSVSTLTIQRTQQEDSAVYLCASSSRDRLFGNEKLFFGSGTQLSVL.

The chain joins TRBV27 to TRBJ2-7; TRBD1 agrees at 8 bases. The CDR3 extends over 14 amino acids. Losses at the gene ends were 5 bases for V and 3 bases for J; bases not matched to a gene: 6. The germline gives CDR1 MNHEY, CDR2 SMNVEV (reference sequence). The CDR3 protein is CASSIGQGSYEQYF. For the CDR3, the DNA is TGTGCCAGCAGTATAGGACAGGGTAGCTACGAGCAGTACTTC.

This clonotype was seen ten or more times. This chain joins TRBV7-2 and TRBJ2-1; TRBD2 might be the D (5 bases). The germline gives CDR1 SGHTA, CDR2 FQGNSA. This CDR3 contains 13 residues. Trimming took 5 bases from V and 5 from J, leaving 10 bases between them. This chain's CDR3 is CASSAAADNEQFF. DNA for the CDR3: TGTGCCAGCAGCGCAGCGGCGGACAATGAGCAGTTCTTC.

V usage is TRBV27 and J usage is TRBJ2-1; D might be TRBD2 (5 bases). V lost 5 bases to trimming and J lost 8 bases, with 13 bases between them. CDR1 is MNHEY and CDR2 is SMNVEV in the germline V gene (reference sequence). CDR3 length equals 13 residues. For the CDR3, the DNA is TGTGCCAGCAGTAAAGCTGGGCGGGATGAGCAGTTCTTC. Translating it yields CASSKAGRDEQFF.

This clonotype was seen more than once but under ten times. The J gene is TRBJ2-5, the V gene TRBV7-3; the D gene is possibly TRBD2 (6 bases). Germline V CDR1 and CDR2: SGHTA, FQGTGA. Trimming stripped 2 bases from V and 4 bases from J, with 14 bases between. The length of the CDR3 is 15 residues. The DNA of the CDR3 is TGTGCCAGCAGCTTACAGGCGGGGTCGGGAGAGACCCAGTACTTC. This encodes CASSLQAGSGETQYF.

This clonotype was seen more than once but under ten times. The chain links TRBV7-6 to TRBJ1-3; unclear D gene. CDR1 is SGHVS and CDR2 is FNYEAQ in the germline V gene. The CDR3 spans 15 residues. Between the trimmed V and J ends, which lost 0 bases and 0 bases, there was a span of 6 bases. The CDR3 sequence is CASSLANSSGNTIYF. The CDR3 bases are TGTGCCAGCAGCTTAGCGAACAGCTCTGGAAACACCATATATTTT.

V is TRBV20-1 and J is TRBJ2-5; D gene uncertain. The CDR3 loop spans 15 amino acids. V was trimmed by 6 bases and J by 5 bases, leaving 22 bases between them. Germline assignment: CDR1 DFQATT and CDR2 SNEGSKA (reference sequence). The CDR3 bases are TGCAGTGCCATGCCCCCGTTTGAAATCTCGGAGACCCAGTACTTC. Translation gives CSAMPPFEISETQYF.